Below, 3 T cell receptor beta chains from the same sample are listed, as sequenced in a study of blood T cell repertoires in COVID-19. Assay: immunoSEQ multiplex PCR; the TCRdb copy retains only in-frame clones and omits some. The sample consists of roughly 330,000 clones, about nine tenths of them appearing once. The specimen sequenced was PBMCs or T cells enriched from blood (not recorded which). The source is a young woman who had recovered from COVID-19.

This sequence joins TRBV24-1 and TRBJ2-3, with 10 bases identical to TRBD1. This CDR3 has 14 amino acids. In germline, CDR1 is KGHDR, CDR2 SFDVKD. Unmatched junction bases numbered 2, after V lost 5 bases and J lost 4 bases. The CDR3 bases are TGTGCCACCAGTGGGGGACAGGGGCCAGATACGCAGTATTTT. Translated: CATSGGQGPDTQYF.

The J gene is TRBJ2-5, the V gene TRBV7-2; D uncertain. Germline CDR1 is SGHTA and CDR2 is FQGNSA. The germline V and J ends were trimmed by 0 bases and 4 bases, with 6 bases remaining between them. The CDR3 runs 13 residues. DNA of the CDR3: TGTGCCAGCAGCTTAGCGTGGCCAGAGACCCAGTACTTC. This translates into CASSLAWPETQYF.

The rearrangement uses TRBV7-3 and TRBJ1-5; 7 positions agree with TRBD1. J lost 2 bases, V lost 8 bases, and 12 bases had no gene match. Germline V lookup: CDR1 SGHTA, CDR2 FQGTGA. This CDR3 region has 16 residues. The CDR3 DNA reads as TGTGCCAGCTTCTTCCTGGAGACAGGGTGCAATCAGCCCCAGCATTTT. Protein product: CASFFLETGCNQPQHF. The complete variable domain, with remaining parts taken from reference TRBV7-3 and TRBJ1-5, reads GAGVSQTPSNKVTEKGKYVELRCDPISGHTALYWYRQSLGQGPEFLIYFQGTGAADDSGLPNDRFFAVRPEGSVSTLKIQRTERGDSAVYLCASFFLETGCNQPQHFGDGTRLSIL.